This T cell receptor (beta chain) was identified during a study of blood T cell repertoires in COVID-19. Study summary: Whether acute or convalescent, the COVID-19 samples came from the United States, Italy and Spain. Nucleic acid was either cDNA or gDNA, and it came from T cells, B-cell-depleted T cells, or PBMCs.

The ends were cut back, 0 bases at V and 4 bases at J, with 15 bases in the middle. This CDR3 contains 16 residues. CDR1 and CDR2 from the germline V gene are LGHDT and YNNKEL (reference sequence). The authors' processing: Counts of nucleated cells, estimated from reference gene primer amplification, were obtained. The method was immunoSEQ multiplex PCR; TCRdb's version includes in-frame clones alone and lacks a portion of them. From that table come the V and J calls and clone size; the DNA was used to work out D and trimming. The table shows approximately 69,000 clones, with almost 90% occurring only once.

The TCR was taken from a man aged 50 to 59 with acute or convalescent COVID-19. Specimen: peripheral blood. The V gene is TRBV3-1 (or the pseudogene TRBV3-2), the J gene TRBJ2-5; a possible D gene is TRBD2 (6 bases). The CDR3 loop is CASSQEWREGLETQYF. In DNA form, the CDR3 reads TGTGCCAGCAGCCAAGAATGGCGGGAAGGTCTAGAGACCCAGTACTTC.